The following is a TCR beta chain sequence with its context. Unique molecular identifiers tagged the TCRbeta library. TCRdb ran MiXCR on the PCR reads and lists one entry per CDR3 protein. Among about 610,000 distinct CDR3 sequences listed, over 9.5% were seen once. This record belongs to a study of T-cell reconstitution after alpha-beta-depleted transplantation in children. The CDR3 covers 14 residues. The germline gives CDR1 MNHEY, CDR2 SMNVEV (reference sequence). The germline V and J ends were trimmed by 0 bases and 5 bases, with 8 bases remaining between them. The starting material was PBMCs from the stem cell graft donor, obtained from the stem cell graft. V gene TRBV27 combines with J gene TRBJ2-1; a weak D match, TRBD1 (5 bases). The clonotype originates from a human donor who donated a stem cell graft to a child with acute myeloid leukemia. CDR3 DNA: TGTGCCAGCAGTTTATCACGGACAAACAATGAGCAGTTCTTC. This gives the protein CASSLSRTNNEQFF.